A single T cell receptor beta chain is shown here with its context. Its antigen is not identified. The sample comes from a study of T-cell reconstitution after alpha-beta-depleted transplantation in children. After removal of 1 base from V and 8 bases from J, the junction contained 6 bases not matched to a gene. Germline V gene lookup returns CDR1 MGHRA and CDR2 YSYEKL. The CDR3 contains 15 residues. Library preparation (for TCRbeta) was performed with unique molecular identifiers. One entry per CDR3 protein, called by TCRdb with MiXCR from the PCR reads. Here the sample spans 250,000 to 400,000 distinct CDR3 sequences, roughly 25% being singletons. General study results and limits: Two months or so post-transplant, alpha-beta T cells reportedly derived from several hundred expanded graft clones. Among T cells one year after transplant, newly produced cells accounted for most counts and diversity. Surviving recipient T cells and intrathymic progenitors accounted for some patients' high TCRbeta diversity at day 60.

The material sequenced was PBMCs, mostly from graft donor cells, taken 180 days after TCRalphabeta/CD19-depleted stem cell transplant. This receptor was identified in a male patient younger than 18 who had a stem cell transplant for acute lymphoblastic leukemia, so the T cells may come from the graft donor. The chain joins TRBV4-1 to TRBJ2-1, with 9 bases lining up with TRBD1. The CDR3 DNA sequence: TGCGCCAGCAGCCAAGTCAGGACAGGGGATCATGAGCAGTTCTTC. This encodes CASSQVRTGDHEQFF.